This T cell receptor (beta chain) was sequenced for a study of Ad26.COV2.S vaccination and SARS-CoV-2 variants. This clone showed up just a few times. What it binds is not known. Treatment in this sample: roughly 18 received Ad26.COV2.S at low or high dose, single or two shots; roughly five received placebo; per-sample allocation not given. Vaccine and placebo recipients were sampled on day 63 after the first injection. Generated by immunoSEQ multiplex PCR, the TCRdb table keeps only in-frame clones and is missing some. The repertoire holds over 400,000 clones, with about 91% as singletons. The junction had 9 bases not matched to a gene; V was cut back by 5 bases and J by 7 bases. CDR3 size: 15 residues. Germline CDR1 SGHTA, CDR2 FQGNSA. Study findings and constraints: Breadth, reportedly substantial, characterized the spike-specific CD8+ and CD4+ T cell responses after vaccination.

The chain couples TRBV7-2 to TRBJ1-5, with TRBD1 identical over 9 bases. Here the sequenced sample was peripheral blood, taken in a trial of Ad26.COV2.S vaccine versus placebo. This TCR derives from a person between 18 and 65 years old who received the Ad26.COV2.S COVID-19 vaccine or a placebo. The CDR3, as DNA: TGTGCCAGCAGCCAACAGGGGGCGATGGAACAGCCCCAGCATTTT. It encodes CASSQQGAMEQPQHF. Together with reference TRBV7-2 and TRBJ1-5, the CDR3 gives the full variable domain: GAGVSQSPSNKVTEKGKDVELRCDPISGHTALYWYRQSLGQGLEFLIYFQGNSAPDKSGLPSDRFSAERTGGSVSTLTIQRTQQEDSAVYLCASSQQGAMEQPQHFGDGTRLSIL.